This T cell receptor beta chain is drawn from a study of shared clonotypes between healthy human individuals. Assay execution proceeded at the deep level. Every subset had its genomic DNA shared out evenly among several immunoSEQ plates. Sequencing was performed with immunoSEQ multiplex PCR; in TCRdb, only in-frame clones are kept and a portion is missing. The sample contains roughly 500,000 clones, 81% of which appear only once. With 5 bases removed from V and 2 bases from J, the gap between germline ends came to 13 bases. In germline, CDR1 is SGHTA, CDR2 FQGTGA. This CDR3 contains 16 residues. This sequence originates from a woman between 35 and 50 years old in good health. Some clones in this sample may be carry-over from other donors' samples. Specimen: PBMCs. This chain connects TRBV7-3 to TRBJ2-6; possible D gene TRBD1, 6 bases. The CDR3 DNA sequence: TGTGCCAGCAGCCCGGGACATTTTCCTGGGGCCAACGTCCTGACTTTC. The encoded protein is CASSPGHFPGANVLTF.